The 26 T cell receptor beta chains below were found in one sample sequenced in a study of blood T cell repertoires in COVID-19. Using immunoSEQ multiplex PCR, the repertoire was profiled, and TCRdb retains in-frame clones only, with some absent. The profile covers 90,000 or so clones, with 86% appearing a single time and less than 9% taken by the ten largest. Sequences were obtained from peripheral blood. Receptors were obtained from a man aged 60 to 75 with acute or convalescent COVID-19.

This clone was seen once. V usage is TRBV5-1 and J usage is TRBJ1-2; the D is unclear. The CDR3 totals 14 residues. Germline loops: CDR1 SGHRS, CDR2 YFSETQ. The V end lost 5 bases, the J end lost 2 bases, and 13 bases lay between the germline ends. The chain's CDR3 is CASRMNTGNYGYTF. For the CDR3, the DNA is TGCGCCAGCAGAATGAACACCGGGAACTATGGCTACACCTTC.

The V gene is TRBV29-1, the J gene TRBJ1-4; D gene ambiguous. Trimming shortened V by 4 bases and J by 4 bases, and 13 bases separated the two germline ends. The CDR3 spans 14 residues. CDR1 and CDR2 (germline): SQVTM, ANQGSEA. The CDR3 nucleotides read TGCAGCGTTGCTCCTATGACGGGTAATGAAAAACTGTTTTTT. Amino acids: CSVAPMTGNEKLFF.

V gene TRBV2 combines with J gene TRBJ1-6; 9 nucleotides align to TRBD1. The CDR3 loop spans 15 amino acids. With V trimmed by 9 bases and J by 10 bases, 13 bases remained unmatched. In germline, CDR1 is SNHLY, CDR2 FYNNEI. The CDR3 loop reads CASSPFGDRVSPLHF. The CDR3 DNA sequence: TGTGCCAGTAGCCCGTTTGGGGACAGGGTATCACCCCTCCACTTT.

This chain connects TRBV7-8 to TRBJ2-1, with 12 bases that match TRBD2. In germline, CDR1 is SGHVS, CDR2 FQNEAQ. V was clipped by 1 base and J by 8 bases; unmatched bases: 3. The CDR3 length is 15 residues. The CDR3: CASSLGLAGGYEQFF. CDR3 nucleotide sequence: TGTGCCAGCAGCTTAGGGCTAGCGGGAGGGTATGAGCAGTTCTTC.

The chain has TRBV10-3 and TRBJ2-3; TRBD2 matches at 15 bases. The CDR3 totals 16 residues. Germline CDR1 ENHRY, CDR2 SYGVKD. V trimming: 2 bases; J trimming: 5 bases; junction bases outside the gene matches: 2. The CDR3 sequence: CAISEGLAGGRDTQYF. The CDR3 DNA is TGTGCCATCAGTGAGGGACTAGCGGGGGGGCGAGATACGCAGTATTTT.

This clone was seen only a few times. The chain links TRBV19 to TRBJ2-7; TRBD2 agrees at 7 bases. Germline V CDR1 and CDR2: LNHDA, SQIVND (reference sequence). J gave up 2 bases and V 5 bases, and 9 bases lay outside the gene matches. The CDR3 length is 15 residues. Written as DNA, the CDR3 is TGTGCCAGTAGTCTTCTAGCGGAACAAACCTACGAGCAGTACTTC. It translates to CASSLLAEQTYEQYF.

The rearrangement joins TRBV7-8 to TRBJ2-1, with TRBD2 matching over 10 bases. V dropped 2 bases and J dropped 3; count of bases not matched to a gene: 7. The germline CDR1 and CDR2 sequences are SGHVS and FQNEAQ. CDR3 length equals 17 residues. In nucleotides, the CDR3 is TGTGCCAGCAGCTTATTGGCTAGCGGGAGTATCTACAATGAGCAGTTCTTC. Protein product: CASSLLASGSIYNEQFF.

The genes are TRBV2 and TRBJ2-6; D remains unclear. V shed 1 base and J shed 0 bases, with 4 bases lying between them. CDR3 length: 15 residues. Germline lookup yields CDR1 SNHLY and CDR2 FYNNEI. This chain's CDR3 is CASSEGLSGANVLTF. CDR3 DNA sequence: TGTGCCAGCAGTGAAGGGCTCTCTGGGGCCAACGTCCTGACTTTC.

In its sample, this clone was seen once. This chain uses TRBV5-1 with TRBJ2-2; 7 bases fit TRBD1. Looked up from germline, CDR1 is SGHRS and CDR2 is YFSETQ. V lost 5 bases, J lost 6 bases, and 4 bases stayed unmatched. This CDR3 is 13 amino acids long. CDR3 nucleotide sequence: TGCGCCAGCAGACCGGACAGGCCCGGGGAGCTGTTTTTT. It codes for CASRPDRPGELFF.

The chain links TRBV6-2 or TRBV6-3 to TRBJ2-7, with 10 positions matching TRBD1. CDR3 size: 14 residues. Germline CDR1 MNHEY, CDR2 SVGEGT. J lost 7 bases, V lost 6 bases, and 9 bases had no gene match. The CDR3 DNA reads TGTGCCAGCAGCGACAGGGGGCGCGGCGGAGAGCAGTACTTC. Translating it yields CASSDRGRGGEQYF.

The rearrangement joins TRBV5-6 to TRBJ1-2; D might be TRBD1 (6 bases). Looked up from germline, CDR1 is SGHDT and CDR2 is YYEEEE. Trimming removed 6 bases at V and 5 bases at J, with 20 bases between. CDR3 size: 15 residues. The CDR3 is CASIQDSHYPYGYTF. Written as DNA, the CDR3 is TGTGCCAGCATCCAGGACAGCCACTACCCTTATGGCTACACCTTC.

CDR3: CSVRLSGGTEAFF. The CDR3 coding sequence is TGCAGCGTTCGACTTTCAGGGGGGACTGAAGCTTTCTTT. This chain uses TRBV29-1 with TRBJ1-1; 7 positions agree with TRBD1. Germline loops: CDR1 SQVTM, CDR2 ANQGSEA. V shed 5 bases, J shed 5 bases, and the junction held 8 bases outside the gene matches. This CDR3 is 13 amino acids long.

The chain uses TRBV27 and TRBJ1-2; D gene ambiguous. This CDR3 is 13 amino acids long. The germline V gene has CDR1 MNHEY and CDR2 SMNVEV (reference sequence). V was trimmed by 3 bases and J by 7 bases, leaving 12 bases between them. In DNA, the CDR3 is TGTGCCAGCAGTTTTATCCCCAGTATTGGCTACACCTTC. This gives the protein CASSFIPSIGYTF.

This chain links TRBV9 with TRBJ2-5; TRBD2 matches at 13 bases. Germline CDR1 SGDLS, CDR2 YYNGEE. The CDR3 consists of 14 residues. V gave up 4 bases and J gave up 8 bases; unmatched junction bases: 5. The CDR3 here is CASSSGLAGETQYF. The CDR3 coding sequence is TGTGCCAGCAGCTCCGGACTAGCGGGGGAAACCCAGTACTTC.

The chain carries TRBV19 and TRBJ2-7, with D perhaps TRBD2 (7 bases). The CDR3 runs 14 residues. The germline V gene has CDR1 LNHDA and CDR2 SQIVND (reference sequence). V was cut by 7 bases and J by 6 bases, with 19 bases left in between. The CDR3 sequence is CASTTTAGGPEQYF. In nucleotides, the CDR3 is TGTGCCAGTACTACCACCGCCGGGGGGCCCGAGCAGTACTTC.

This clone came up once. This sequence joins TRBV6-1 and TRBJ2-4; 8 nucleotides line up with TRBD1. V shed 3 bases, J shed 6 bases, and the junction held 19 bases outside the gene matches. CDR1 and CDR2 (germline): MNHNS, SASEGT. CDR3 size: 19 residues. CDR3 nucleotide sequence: TGTGCCAGCAGTGACTACAAAATGACAGGGGCCCTTCATTCAAACATTCAGTACTTC. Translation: CASSDYKMTGALHSNIQYF.

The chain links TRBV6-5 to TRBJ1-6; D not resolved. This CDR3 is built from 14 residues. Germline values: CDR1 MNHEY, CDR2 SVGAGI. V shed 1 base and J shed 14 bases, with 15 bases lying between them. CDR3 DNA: TGTGCCAGCAGTTACTTGGGCAGCCTACTCACCCTCCACTTT. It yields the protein CASSYLGSLLTLHF.

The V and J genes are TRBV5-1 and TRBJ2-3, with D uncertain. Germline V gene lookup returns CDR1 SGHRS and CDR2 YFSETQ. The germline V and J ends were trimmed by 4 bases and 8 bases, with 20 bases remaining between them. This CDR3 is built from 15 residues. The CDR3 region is CASSPDSSAVGTQYF. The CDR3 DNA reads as TGCGCCAGCAGCCCTGATTCTAGTGCGGTGGGTACGCAGTATTTT. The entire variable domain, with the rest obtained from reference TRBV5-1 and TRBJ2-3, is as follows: KAGVTQTPRYLIKTRGQQVTLSCSPISGHRSVSWYQQTPGQGLQFLFEYFSETQRNKGNFPGRFSGRQFSNSRSEMNVSTLELGDSALYLCASSPDSSAVGTQYFGPGTRLTVL.

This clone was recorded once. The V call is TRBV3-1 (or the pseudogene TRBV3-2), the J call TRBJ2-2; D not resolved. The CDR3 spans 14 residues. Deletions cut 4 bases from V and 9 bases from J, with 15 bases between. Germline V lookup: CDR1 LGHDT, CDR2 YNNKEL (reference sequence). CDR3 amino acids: CASSPRRRGRELFF. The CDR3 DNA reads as TGTGCCAGCAGCCCTCGACGGAGAGGAAGGGAGCTGTTTTTT.

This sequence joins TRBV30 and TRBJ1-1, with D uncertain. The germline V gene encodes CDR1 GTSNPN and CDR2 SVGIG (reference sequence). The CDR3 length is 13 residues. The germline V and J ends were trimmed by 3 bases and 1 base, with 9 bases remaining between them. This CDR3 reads CAWRKRQNTEAFF. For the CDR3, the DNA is TGTGCCTGGAGGAAAAGACAGAACACTGAAGCTTTCTTT.

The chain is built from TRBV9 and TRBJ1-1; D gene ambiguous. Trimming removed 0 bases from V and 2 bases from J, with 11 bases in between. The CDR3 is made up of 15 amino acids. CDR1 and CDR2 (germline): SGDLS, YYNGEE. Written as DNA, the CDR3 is TGTGCCAGCAGCGTAGCGTCAGATATTAACACTGAAGCTTTCTTT. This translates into CASSVASDINTEAFF.

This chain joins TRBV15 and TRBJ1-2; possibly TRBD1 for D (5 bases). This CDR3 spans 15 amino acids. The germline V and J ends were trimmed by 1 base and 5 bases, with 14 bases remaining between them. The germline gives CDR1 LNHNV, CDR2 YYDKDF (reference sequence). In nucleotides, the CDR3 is TGTGCCACCAGCAGAGTGGCACGGCCAGGGTATGGCTACACCTTC. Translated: CATSRVARPGYGYTF.

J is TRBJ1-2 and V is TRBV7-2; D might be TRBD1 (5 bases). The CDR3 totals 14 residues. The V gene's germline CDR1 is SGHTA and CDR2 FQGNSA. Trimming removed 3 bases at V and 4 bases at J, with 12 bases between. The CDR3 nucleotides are TGTGCCAGCAGCTTTCCAGGGCGCCCCTATGGCTACACCTTC. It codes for CASSFPGRPYGYTF.

This CDR3 is CASSLLGGYTF. The CDR3 DNA reads TGTGCCAGCAGCCTTCTCGGGGGCTACACCTTC. The V call is TRBV9, the J call TRBJ1-2; D is uncertain. V gave up 4 bases and J gave up 8 bases, with 9 bases separating them. The CDR3 is 11 residues long. Germline CDR1 reads SGDLS; CDR2 reads YYNGEE.

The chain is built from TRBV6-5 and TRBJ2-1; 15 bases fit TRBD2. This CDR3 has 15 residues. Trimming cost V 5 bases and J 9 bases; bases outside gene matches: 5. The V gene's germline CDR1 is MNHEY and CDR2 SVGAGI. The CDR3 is CASSKGLAGGSEQFF. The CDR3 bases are TGTGCCAGCAGTAAGGGACTAGCGGGGGGCAGTGAGCAGTTCTTC.

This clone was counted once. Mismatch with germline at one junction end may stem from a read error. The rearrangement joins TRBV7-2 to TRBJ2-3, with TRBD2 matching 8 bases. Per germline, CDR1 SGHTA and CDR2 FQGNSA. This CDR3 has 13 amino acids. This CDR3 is CASRTSGGLSRDF. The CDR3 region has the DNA TGTGCCAGCAGGACGAGCGGGGGCCTAAGCAGGGATTTT.